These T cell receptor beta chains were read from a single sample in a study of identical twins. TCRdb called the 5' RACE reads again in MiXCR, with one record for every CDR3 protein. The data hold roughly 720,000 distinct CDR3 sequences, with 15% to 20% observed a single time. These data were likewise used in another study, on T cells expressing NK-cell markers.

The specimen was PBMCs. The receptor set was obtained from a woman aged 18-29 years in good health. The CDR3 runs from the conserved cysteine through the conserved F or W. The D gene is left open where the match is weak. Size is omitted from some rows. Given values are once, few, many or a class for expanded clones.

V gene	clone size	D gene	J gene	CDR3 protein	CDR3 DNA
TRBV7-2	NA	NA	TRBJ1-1	CASSLYSPVGPDGAFF	TGTGCCAGCAGCTTATATTCCCCTGTCGGGCCGGACGGAGCTTTCTTT
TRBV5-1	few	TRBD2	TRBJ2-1	CASSSSGNAYNEQFF	TGCGCCAGCAGCTCTAGCGGGAACGCCTACAATGAGCAGTTCTTC
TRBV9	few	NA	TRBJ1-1	CASSLGSGTEAFF	TGTGCCAGCAGCCTAGGATCGGGCACTGAAGCTTTCTTT
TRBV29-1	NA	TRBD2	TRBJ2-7	CSVLTSGFMFYEQYF	TGCAGCGTTCTGACTAGCGGTTTCATGTTCTACGAGCAGTACTTC
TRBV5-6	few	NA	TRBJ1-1	CASSPQSIYTEAFF	TGTGCCAGCAGCCCCCAATCCATATACACTGAAGCTTTCTTT
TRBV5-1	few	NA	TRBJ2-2	CASSDITNTGELFF	TGCGCCAGCAGCGACATAACGAACACCGGGGAGCTGTTTTTT
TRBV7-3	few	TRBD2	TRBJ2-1	CASSPPGGANEQFF	TGTGCCAGCAGCCCCCCGGGAGGAGCTAATGAGCAGTTCTTC
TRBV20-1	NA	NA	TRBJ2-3	CSASPSAGATDTQYF	TGCAGTGCTAGCCCTTCCGCGGGGGCCACAGATACGCAGTATTTT
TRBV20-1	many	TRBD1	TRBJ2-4	CSAGTENIQYF	TGCAGTGCCGGGACAGAAAACATTCAGTACTTC
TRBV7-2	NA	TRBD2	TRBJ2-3	CASSPQRESYSQYF	TGTGCCAGCAGCCCCCAGCGGGAGTCTTACTCACAGTATTTT
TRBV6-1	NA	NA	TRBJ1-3	CASSGVSTIYF	TGTGCCAGCAGTGGAGTAAGCACCATATATTTT
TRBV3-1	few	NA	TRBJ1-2	CASSQVRNGYTF	TGTGCCAGCAGCCAAGTACGAAACGGCTACACCTTC
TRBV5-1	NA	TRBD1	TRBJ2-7	CASSTGTGGPYEQYF	TGCGCCAGCAGCACCGGGACAGGGGGCCCCTACGAGCAGTACTTC
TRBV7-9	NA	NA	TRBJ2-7	CASSSSVPYEQYF	TGTGCCAGCAGCTCCTCGGTGCCCTACGAGCAGTACTTC
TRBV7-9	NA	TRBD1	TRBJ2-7	CASSKNRGDEQYF	TGTGCCAGCAGCAAAAACAGGGGCGACGAGCAGTACTTC
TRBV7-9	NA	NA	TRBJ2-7	CASSLVSPVDEQYF	TGTGCCAGCAGCTTAGTCAGCCCCGTCGACGAGCAGTACTTC
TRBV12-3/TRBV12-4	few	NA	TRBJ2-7	CASSQWTDAYEQYF	TGTGCCAGCAGTCAATGGACAGACGCCTACGAGCAGTACTTC
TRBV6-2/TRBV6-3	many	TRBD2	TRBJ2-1	CASSYPRGGPNYNEQFF	TGTGCCAGCAGTTATCCCCGCGGGGGACCCAACTACAATGAGCAGTTCTTC
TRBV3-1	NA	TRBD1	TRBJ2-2	CASSPDRVTGELFF	TGTGCCAGCTCGCCCGACAGGGTCACCGGGGAGCTGTTTTTT
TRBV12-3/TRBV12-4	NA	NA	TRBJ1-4	CASSVATNEKLFF	TGTGCCAGCAGCGTTGCAACTAATGAAAAACTGTTTTTT
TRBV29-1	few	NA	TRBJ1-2	CSVGPTTYGYTF	TGCAGCGTTGGTCCGACGACCTATGGCTACACCTTC
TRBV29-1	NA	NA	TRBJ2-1	CSARAGDEQFF	TGCAGCGCCAGGGCAGGCGATGAGCAGTTCTTC
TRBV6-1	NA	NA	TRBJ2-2	CASRHLSNTGELFF	TGTGCCAGCAGACATCTATCGAACACCGGGGAGCTGTTTTTT
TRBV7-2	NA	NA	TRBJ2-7	CASSPFRHGDYEQYF	TGTGCCAGCAGCCCATTCCGACACGGAGACTACGAGCAGTACTTC
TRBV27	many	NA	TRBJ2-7	CASSFSRLAYYEQYF	TGTGCCAGCAGTTTTTCACGGCTAGCTTACTACGAGCAGTACTTC
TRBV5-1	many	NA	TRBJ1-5	CASSLVSNQPQHF	TGCGCCAGCAGCTTGGTTAGCAATCAGCCCCAGCATTTT
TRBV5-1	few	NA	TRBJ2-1	CASSYQEYNEQFF	TGCGCCAGCAGCTACCAGGAATACAATGAGCAGTTCTTC
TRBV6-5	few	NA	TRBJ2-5	CASSYSNVGSETQYF	TGTGCCAGCAGTTACTCGAACGTAGGTTCCGAGACCCAGTACTTC
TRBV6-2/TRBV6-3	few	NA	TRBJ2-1	CASSTRLARTEQFF	TGTGCCAGCAGTACCCGTCTAGCGAGGACTGAGCAGTTCTTC
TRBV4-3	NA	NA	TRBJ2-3	CASSQRVDSDTQYF	TGCGCCAGCAGCCAGCGGGTAGACTCAGATACGCAGTATTTT
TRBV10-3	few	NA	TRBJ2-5	CAISGRNSQETQYF	TGTGCCATCAGTGGGAGGAATAGTCAAGAGACCCAGTACTTC
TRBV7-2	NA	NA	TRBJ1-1	CASSFTRENTEAFF	TGTGCCAGCAGCTTTACCAGGGAGAACACTGAAGCTTTCTTT
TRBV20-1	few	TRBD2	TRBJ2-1	CSASPASGRAIEQFF	TGCAGTGCTAGTCCCGCTAGCGGGAGGGCTATTGAGCAGTTCTTC
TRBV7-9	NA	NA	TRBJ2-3	CASSPGVSVGTDTQYF	TGTGCCAGCAGCCCCGGGGTGAGCGTTGGCACAGATACGCAGTATTTT
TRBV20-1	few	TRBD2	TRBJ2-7	CSARGSGGLSYEQYF	TGCAGTGCTAGGGGTAGCGGGGGTCTCTCCTACGAGCAGTACTTC
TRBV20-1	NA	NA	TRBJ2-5	CSAGAYRETQYF	TGCAGTGCTGGGGCCTACCGGGAGACCCAGTACTTC
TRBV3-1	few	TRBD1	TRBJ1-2	CASSRTGGEGYTF	TGTGCCAGCAGCCGGACAGGGGGCGAGGGCTACACCTTC
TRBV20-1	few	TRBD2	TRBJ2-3	CSAPHPGLAADTQYF	TGCAGTGCTCCCCACCCCGGACTAGCCGCAGATACGCAGTATTTT
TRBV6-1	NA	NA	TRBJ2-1	CASSAFQGGGKGEQFF	TGTGCCAGCAGTGCGTTCCAAGGGGGGGGGAAGGGTGAGCAGTTCTTC
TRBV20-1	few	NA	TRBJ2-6	CSARAPGSSGANVLTF	TGCAGTGCTAGAGCGCCGGGAAGCTCTGGGGCCAACGTCCTGACTTTC
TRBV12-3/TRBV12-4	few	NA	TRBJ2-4	CASSFGGDIQYF	TGTGCCAGCAGTTTTGGGGGTGACATTCAGTACTTC
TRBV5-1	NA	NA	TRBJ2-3	CASSFGDRTDTQYF	TGCGCCAGCAGCTTTGGGGATCGCACAGATACGCAGTATTTT
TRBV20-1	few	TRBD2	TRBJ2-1	CSASTGGPFNEQFF	TGCAGTGCTAGTACGGGAGGGCCTTTTAATGAGCAGTTCTTC
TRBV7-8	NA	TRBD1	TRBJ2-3	CASSMTGVSDTQYF	TGTGCCAGCAGCATGACAGGGGTCTCAGATACGCAGTATTTT
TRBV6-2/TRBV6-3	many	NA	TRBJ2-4	CSVDGGDIQYF	TGTTCCGTAGACGGAGGAGACATTCAGTACTTC
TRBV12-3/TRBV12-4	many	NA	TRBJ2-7	CASSYGTYEQYF	TGTGCCAGCAGTTACGGGACCTACGAGCAGTACTTC
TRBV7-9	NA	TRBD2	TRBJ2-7	CASSLAPGTSERAEQYF	TGTGCCAGCAGCTTAGCGCCCGGGACTAGCGAGCGAGCCGAGCAGTACTTC
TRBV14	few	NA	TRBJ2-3	CASSQDERQITDTQYF	TGTGCCAGCAGCCAAGATGAAAGACAGATCACAGATACGCAGTATTTT
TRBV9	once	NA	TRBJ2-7	CASSVPPGQIFTYEQYF	TGTGCCAGCAGCGTACCGCCCGGACAGATTTTCACCTACGAGCAGTACTTC
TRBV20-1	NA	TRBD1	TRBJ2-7	CGARDRALSYEQYF	TGCGGTGCCCGTGACAGGGCACTTTCGTACGAGCAGTACTTC